The next 22 T cell receptor beta chains were all read from a single sample in a study of T cell responses to AZD1222 COVID-19 vaccine. Measured with immunoSEQ multiplex PCR; TCRdb has only the in-frame clones, and not every one. The sample includes around 120,000 clones, around 94% of them seen just once. The sequencing here drew on peripheral blood, taken on day 0 of AZD1222 vaccination. The origin of the receptors is an adult in good health.

This chain connects TRBV5-6 to TRBJ2-1; D is perhaps TRBD2 (6 bases). V was trimmed by 0 bases and J by 6 bases, leaving 16 bases between them. CDR1 and CDR2 (germline): SGHDT, YYEEEE. The CDR3 has 16 amino acids. The chain's CDR3 is CASSLVATEGFNEQFF. Here the CDR3 DNA reads TGTGCCAGCAGCTTGGTGGCTACGGAGGGATTCAATGAGCAGTTCTTC.

The V and J genes are TRBV7-9 and TRBJ1-3; 8 bases align to TRBD1. Germline CDR1 and CDR2: SEHNR and FQNEAQ (reference sequence). The J segment lost 3 bases and the V segment lost 1 base, leaving 11 bases of the junction unmatched. The CDR3 is 18 amino acids. The CDR3, as DNA: TGTGCCAGCAGCTTAGTAGGGGTGGCAGGGGGCCATGGAAACACCATATATTTT. Residues: CASSLVGVAGGHGNTIYF.

The gene calls are TRBV24-1 and TRBJ2-1; TRBD2 agrees at 13 bases. Germline assignment: CDR1 KGHDR and CDR2 SFDVKD. V dropped 4 bases and J dropped 6; count of bases not matched to a gene: 8. CDR3 length: 17 residues. The CDR3 nucleotides are TGTGCCACCAGTGACCCTAGGACTAGCGGGAGTTTCAATGAGCAGTTCTTC. Amino acids: CATSDPRTSGSFNEQFF.

The chain combines TRBV21-1 with TRBJ2-5; TRBD2 is the table's D call, not checked against the DNA. TRBV21-1 is shown as a pseudogene. The CDR3 has 15 amino acids. The CDR3: CASSPRGGRSETQYF. In nucleotides, the CDR3 is TGTGCCAGCAGCCCGAGGGGGGGGCGGAGCGAGACCCAGTACTTC.

The genes are TRBV7-8 and TRBJ2-3; D is undetermined. CDR3 size: 16 residues. The germline CDR1 and CDR2 sequences are SGHVS and FQNEAQ. Trimming took 2 bases from V and 2 from J, leaving 14 bases between them. CDR3 in DNA: TGTGCCAGCAGCTTATTTTTGGTGTCCCCCACAGATACGCAGTATTTT. Protein: CASSLFLVSPTDTQYF.

The chain carries TRBV6-4 and TRBJ1-2; D remains unclear. Germline CDR1 is MRHNA and CDR2 is SNTAGT. The CDR3 has 12 amino acids. The ends were cut back, 4 bases at V and 6 bases at J, with 9 bases in the middle. DNA for the CDR3: TGTGCCAGCAGTGCCGGACTCGATGGCTACACCTTC. Amino acid sequence: CASSAGLDGYTF.

The chain is built from TRBV18 and TRBJ1-5, with a tentative D call TRBD1 (6 bases). Germline CDR1 reads KGHSH; CDR2 reads LQKENI. The V and J ends lost 1 base and 6 bases respectively, with 16 bases between them. The CDR3 runs 16 residues. In DNA, the CDR3 is TGTGCCAGCTCACCACTAGGGGCAGGGGCTGGTCAGCCCCAGCATTTT. Translating gives CASSPLGAGAGQPQHF.

In nucleotides, the CDR3 is TGTGCCAGCAGCGCACGACAGGGGGAGGGCTATGGCTACACCTTC. As protein: CASSARQGEGYGYTF. The chain links TRBV7-9 to TRBJ1-2, with 9 positions matching TRBD1. Per the germline V gene, CDR1 is SEHNR and CDR2 is FQNEAQ (reference sequence). The CDR3 totals 15 residues. Unmatched junction bases numbered 8, after V lost 5 bases and J lost 4 bases.

This chain uses TRBV19 with TRBJ1-4, with D possibly being TRBD1 (5 bases). CDR3 length: 14 amino acids. Germline CDR1 and CDR2: LNHDA and SQIVND (reference sequence). Trimming took 6 bases from V and 8 from J, leaving 16 bases between them. This CDR3 is CASRSPGGTEKLFF. The CDR3 DNA sequence: TGTGCCAGTAGATCCCCCGGGGGGACGGAAAAACTGTTTTTT.

V is TRBV2 and J is TRBJ1-1; D is unclear. V was clipped by 7 bases and J by 4 bases, with 13 bases between them. Germline V CDR1 and CDR2: SNHLY, FYNNEI. The CDR3 contains 13 residues. In DNA form, the CDR3 reads TGTGCCAGCATTTCAGGTCTCCGCACTGAAGCTTTCTTT. This codes for CASISGLRTEAFF.

The chain combines TRBV29-1 with TRBJ1-3; D is ambiguous. V lost 4 bases to trimming and J lost 0 bases, with 4 bases between them. CDR3 length: 12 amino acids. The germline V gene encodes CDR1 SQVTM and CDR2 ANQGSEA. The CDR3 reads CSVVSSGNTIYF. The CDR3 DNA follows: TGCAGCGTTGTAAGCTCTGGAAACACCATATATTTT.

V is TRBV7-9 and J is TRBJ2-7; D is undetermined. The CDR3 length is 14 residues. Germline V gene data show CDR1 as SEHNR and CDR2 as FQNEAQ (reference sequence). Trimming shortened V by 7 bases and J by 2 bases, and 15 bases separated the two germline ends. The CDR3 nucleotides are TGTGCCAGCACTGGGCCAGCCGGTCCCTACGAGCAGTACTTC. Amino acid sequence: CASTGPAGPYEQYF.

This chain connects TRBV28 to TRBJ2-7, with D perhaps assigned TRBD1 or TRBD2 (5 bases each). V gave up 3 bases and J gave up 3 bases, with 9 bases separating them. Per germline, CDR1 MDHEN and CDR2 SYDVKM. The CDR3 contains 13 residues. CDR3 nucleotides: TGTGCCAGCAGTTTTTGGGGGAGCTACGAGCAGTACTTC. It encodes CASSFWGSYEQYF.

V is TRBV12-3 or TRBV12-4 and J is TRBJ1-1; 11 nucleotides agree with TRBD1. V dropped 4 bases and J dropped 7; count of bases not matched to a gene: 2. This CDR3 is built from 13 residues. As DNA, the CDR3 is TGTGCCAGCAGTTCGGGACAGGGGGTTGAAGCTTTCTTT. It specifies CASSSGQGVEAFF.

The chain combines TRBV7-2 with TRBJ1-2; D not certain. Germline CDR1 reads SGHTA; CDR2 reads FQGNSA. CDR3 length: 12 residues. Between the trimmed V and J ends, which lost 8 bases and 3 bases, there was a span of 10 bases. CDR3 sequence (DNA): TGTGCCAGCTCGGGGTCACACTATGGCTACACCTTC. Amino acid sequence: CASSGSHYGYTF.

The rearrangement links TRBV12-3 or TRBV12-4 to TRBJ1-4; no definite D call. V shed 6 bases and J shed 5 bases, with 10 bases lying between them. This CDR3 comprises 13 residues. The CDR3 sequence is CASSRRTNEKLFF. Written as DNA, the CDR3 is TGTGCCAGCAGCCGGAGGACGAATGAAAAACTGTTTTTT.

The V gene is TRBV15, the J gene TRBJ1-6, with no clear D. The V end was cut by 1 base, the J end by 9 bases, with 13 bases between. Germline V gene lookup returns CDR1 LNHNV and CDR2 YYDKDF (reference sequence). The CDR3 is made up of 15 amino acids. In DNA form, the CDR3 reads TGTGCCACCAGCAGAGGGTATAGTCGGAGTTCACCCCTCCACTTT. This codes for CATSRGYSRSSPLHF.

This clone was recorded only once. The junction departs from the called germline gene at one end, perhaps through a read error. This sequence joins TRBV7-8 and TRBJ1-2; tentative D call: TRBD1 (5 bases). Germline assignment: CDR1 SGHVS and CDR2 FQNEAQ. The CDR3 covers 12 residues. CDR3 sequence (DNA): TGTGCCAGCAGCTCCCGGGACTTAAAGCTCTTCTTC. This sequence encodes CASSSRDLKLFF.

The J gene is TRBJ1-5, the V gene TRBV6-2 or TRBV6-3, with a tentative D call TRBD1 (6 bases). Germline V CDR1 and CDR2: MNHEY, SVGEGT. The CDR3 sequence is 14 residues long. The ends were cut back, 0 bases at V and 6 bases at J, with 9 bases in the middle. The CDR3 reads CASSYSQGPQPQHF. As DNA, the CDR3 is TGTGCCAGCAGTTACTCCCAGGGGCCTCAGCCCCAGCATTTT.

This clone has just one count. The V and J genes are TRBV7-9 and TRBJ2-3; D not certain. The CDR3 contains 13 residues. CDR1 is SEHNR, CDR2 FQNEAQ, per germline (reference sequence). The ends were cut back, 5 bases at V and 0 bases at J, with 6 bases in the middle. The chain's CDR3 is CASSIISTDTQYF. CDR3 sequence (DNA): TGTGCCAGCAGCATCATTAGCACAGATACGCAGTATTTT.

This chain joins TRBV2 and TRBJ2-2; 10 bases are shared with TRBD2. The CDR3 runs 18 residues. With 7 bases clipped from V and 1 base from J, the junction kept 12 bases outside the gene matches. Germline V CDR1 and CDR2: SNHLY, FYNNEI. CDR3: CASMSLSGGELNTGELFF. Here the CDR3 DNA reads TGTGCCAGCATGAGTCTAAGCGGGGGGGAACTGAACACCGGGGAGCTGTTTTTT.

The chain recombines TRBV6-5 with TRBJ2-5; D is possibly TRBD1 (6 bases). There are 14 residues in the CDR3. The ends were cut back, 2 bases at V and 5 bases at J, with 12 bases in the middle. Germline V gene data show CDR1 as MNHEY and CDR2 as SVGAGI. In DNA form, the CDR3 reads TGTGCCAGCAGTTACCTGGGGGCAGGGGAGACCCAGTACTTC. Translated: CASSYLGAGETQYF.